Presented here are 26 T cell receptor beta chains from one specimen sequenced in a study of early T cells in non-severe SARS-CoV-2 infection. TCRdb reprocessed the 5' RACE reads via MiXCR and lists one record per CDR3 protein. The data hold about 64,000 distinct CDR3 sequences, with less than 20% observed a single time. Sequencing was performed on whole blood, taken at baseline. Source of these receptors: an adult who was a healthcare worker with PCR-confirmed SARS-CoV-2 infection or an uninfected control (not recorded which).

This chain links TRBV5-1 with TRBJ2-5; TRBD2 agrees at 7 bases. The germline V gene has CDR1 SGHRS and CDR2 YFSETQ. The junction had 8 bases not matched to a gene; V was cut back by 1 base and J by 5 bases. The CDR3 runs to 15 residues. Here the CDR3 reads CASSLFRGEQETQYF. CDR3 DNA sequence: TGCGCCAGCAGCTTGTTCCGGGGGGAACAGGAGACCCAGTACTTC.

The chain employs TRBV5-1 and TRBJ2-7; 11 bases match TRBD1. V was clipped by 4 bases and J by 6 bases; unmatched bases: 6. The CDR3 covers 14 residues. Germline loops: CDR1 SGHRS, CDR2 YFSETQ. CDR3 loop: CASSTRTGGGEQYF. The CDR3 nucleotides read TGCGCCAGCAGCACAAGGACAGGGGGCGGCGAGCAGTACTTC.

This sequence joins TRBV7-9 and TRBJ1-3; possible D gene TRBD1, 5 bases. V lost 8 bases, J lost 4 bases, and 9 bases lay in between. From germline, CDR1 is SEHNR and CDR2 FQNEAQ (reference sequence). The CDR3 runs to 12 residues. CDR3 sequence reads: CASGTEGNTIYF. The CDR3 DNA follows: TGTGCCAGCGGGACGGAGGGAAACACCATATATTTT.

CDR3 sequence: CASSHGAGSPLHF. CDR3 DNA sequence: TGTGCCAGCAGCCATGGGGCAGGGTCACCCCTCCACTTT. The chain combines TRBV11-2 with TRBJ1-6; possible D gene TRBD1, 5 bases. The V gene's germline CDR1 is SGHAT and CDR2 FQNNGV. CDR3 length: 13 amino acids. The V gene lost 5 bases and the J gene lost 10 bases, with 12 bases spanning the gap.

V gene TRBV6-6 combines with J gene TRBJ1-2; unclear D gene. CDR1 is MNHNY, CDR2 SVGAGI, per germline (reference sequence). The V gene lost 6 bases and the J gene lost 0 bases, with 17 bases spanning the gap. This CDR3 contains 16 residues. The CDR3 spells CASRPREAFSNYGYTF. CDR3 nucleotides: TGTGCCAGCAGGCCACGGGAGGCGTTCTCTAACTATGGCTACACCTTC.

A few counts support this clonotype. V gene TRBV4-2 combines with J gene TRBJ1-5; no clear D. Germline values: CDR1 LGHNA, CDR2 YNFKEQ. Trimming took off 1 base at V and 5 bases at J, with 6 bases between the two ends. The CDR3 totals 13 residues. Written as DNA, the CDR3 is TGTGCCAGCAGCCAAGGGGCCCATCAGCCCCAGCATTTT. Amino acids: CASSQGAHQPQHF.

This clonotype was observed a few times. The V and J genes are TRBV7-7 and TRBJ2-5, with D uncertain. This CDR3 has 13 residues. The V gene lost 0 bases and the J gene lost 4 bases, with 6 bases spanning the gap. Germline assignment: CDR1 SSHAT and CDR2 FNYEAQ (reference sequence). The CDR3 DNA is TGTGCCAGCAGCTTAGCGGTGAGAGAGACCCAGTACTTC. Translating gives CASSLAVRETQYF. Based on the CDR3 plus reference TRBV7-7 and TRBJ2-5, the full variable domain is GAGVSQSPRYKVTKRGQDVTLRCDPISSHATLYWYQQALGQGPEFLTYFNYEAQPDKSGLPSDRFSAERPEGSISTLTIQRTEQRDSAMYRCASSLAVRETQYFGPGTRLLVL.

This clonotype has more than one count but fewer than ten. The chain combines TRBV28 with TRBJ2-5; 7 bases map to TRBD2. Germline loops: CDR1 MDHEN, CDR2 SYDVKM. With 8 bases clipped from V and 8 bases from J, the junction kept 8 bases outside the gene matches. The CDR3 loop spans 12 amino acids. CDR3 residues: CASCTGGLTQYF. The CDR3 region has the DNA TGTGCCAGCTGCACGGGGGGATTAACCCAGTACTTC.

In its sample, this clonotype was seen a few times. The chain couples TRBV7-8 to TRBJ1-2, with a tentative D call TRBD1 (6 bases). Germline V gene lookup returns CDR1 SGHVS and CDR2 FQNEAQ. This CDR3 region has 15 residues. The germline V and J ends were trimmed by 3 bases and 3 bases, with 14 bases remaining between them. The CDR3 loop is CASSLGQGIDYGYTF. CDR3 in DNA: TGTGCCAGCAGCTTGGGGCAGGGGATTGACTATGGCTACACCTTC.

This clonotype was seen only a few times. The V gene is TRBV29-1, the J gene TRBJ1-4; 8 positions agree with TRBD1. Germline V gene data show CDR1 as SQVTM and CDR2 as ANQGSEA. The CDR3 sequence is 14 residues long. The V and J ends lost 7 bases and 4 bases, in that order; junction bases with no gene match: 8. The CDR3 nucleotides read TGCAGCGCCGCTCCGGGACAGGTTAATGAAAAACTGTTTTTT. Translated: CSAAPGQVNEKLFF.

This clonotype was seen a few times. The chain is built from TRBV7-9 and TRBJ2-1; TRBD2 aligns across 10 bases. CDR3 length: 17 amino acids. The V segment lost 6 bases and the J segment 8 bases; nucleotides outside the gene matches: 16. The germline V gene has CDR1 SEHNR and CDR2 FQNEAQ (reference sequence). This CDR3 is CASRSYLAGEAKDEQFF. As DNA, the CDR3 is TGTGCCAGCAGATCCTATCTAGCGGGAGAAGCTAAGGATGAGCAGTTCTTC.

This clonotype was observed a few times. CDR3 region: CASSHLSTEAFF. In DNA, the CDR3 is TGTGCCAGCAGCCATCTGAGCACTGAAGCTTTCTTT. This chain uses TRBV3-1 with TRBJ1-1, with D uncertain. Trimming cost V 3 bases and J 4 bases, with 6 bases left between them. Looked up from germline, CDR1 is LGHDT and CDR2 is YNNKEL (reference sequence). The CDR3 consists of 12 residues. The whole variable domain, filled in from reference TRBV3-1 and TRBJ1-1, reads DTAVSQTPKYLVTQMGNDKSIKCEQNLGHDTMYWYKQDSKKFLKIMFSYNNKELIINETVPNRFSPKSPDKAHLNLHINSLELGDSAVYFCASSHLSTEAFFGQGTRLTVV.

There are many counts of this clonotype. As DNA, the CDR3 is TGTGCCAGCAGCTTAGGGGGGGGTCAGAATACGCAGTATTTT. Its protein is CASSLGGGQNTQYF. The chain has TRBV7-2 and TRBJ2-3, with 7 bases lining up with TRBD2. The germline V gene encodes CDR1 SGHTA and CDR2 FQGNSA. The CDR3 covers 14 residues. After removal of 1 base from V and 7 bases from J, the junction contained 5 bases not matched to a gene. The whole variable domain, filled in from reference TRBV7-2 and TRBJ2-3, reads GAGVSQSPSNKVTEKGKDVELRCDPISGHTALYWYRQSLGQGLEFLIYFQGNSAPDKSGLPSDRFSAERTGGSVSTLTIQRTQQEDSAVYLCASSLGGGQNTQYFGPGTRLTVL.

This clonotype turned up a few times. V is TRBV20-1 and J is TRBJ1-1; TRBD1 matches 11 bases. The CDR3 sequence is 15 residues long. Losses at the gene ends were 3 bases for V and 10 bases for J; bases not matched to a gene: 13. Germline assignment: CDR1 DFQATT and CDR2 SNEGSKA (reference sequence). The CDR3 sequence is CSARDLWDRGGVAFF. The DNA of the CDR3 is TGCAGTGCTAGGGACCTTTGGGACAGGGGGGGAGTAGCTTTCTTT.

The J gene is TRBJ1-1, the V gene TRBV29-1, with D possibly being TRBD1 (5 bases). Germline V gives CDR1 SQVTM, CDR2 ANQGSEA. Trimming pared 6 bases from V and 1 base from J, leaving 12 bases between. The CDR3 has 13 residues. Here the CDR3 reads CSVETARNTEAFF. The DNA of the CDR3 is TGCAGCGTCGAGACAGCCCGGAACACTGAAGCTTTCTTT.

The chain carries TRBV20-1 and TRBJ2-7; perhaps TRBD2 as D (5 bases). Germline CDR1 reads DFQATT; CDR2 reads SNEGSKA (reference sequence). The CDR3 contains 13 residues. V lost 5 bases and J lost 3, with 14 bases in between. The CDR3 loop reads CSAPLVGDYEQYF. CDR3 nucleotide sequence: TGCAGTGCTCCACTAGTTGGGGACTACGAGCAGTACTTC.

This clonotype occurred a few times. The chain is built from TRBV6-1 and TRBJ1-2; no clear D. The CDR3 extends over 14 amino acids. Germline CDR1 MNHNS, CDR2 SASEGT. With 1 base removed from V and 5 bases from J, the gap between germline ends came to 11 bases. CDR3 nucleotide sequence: TGTGCCAGCAGTGAAGTCGCCGCGAGATATGGCTACACCTTC. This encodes CASSEVAARYGYTF.

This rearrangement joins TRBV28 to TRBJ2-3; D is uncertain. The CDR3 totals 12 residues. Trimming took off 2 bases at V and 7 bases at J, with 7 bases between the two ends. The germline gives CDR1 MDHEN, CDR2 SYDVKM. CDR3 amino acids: CASSLRAYTQYF. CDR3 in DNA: TGTGCCAGCAGTTTACGTGCGTATACGCAGTATTTT.

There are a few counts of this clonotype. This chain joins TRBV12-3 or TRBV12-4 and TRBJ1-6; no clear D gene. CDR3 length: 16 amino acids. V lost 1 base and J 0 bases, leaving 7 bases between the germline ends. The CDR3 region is CASSLGRSSYNSPLHF. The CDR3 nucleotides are TGTGCCAGCAGTTTAGGCAGGAGCTCCTATAATTCACCCCTCCACTTT.

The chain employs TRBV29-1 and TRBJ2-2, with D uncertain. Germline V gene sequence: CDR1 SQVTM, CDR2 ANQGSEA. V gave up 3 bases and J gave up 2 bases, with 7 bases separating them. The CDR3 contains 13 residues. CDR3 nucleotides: TGCAGCGTTGACGGCACAAACACCGGGGAGCTGTTTTTT. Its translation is CSVDGTNTGELFF.

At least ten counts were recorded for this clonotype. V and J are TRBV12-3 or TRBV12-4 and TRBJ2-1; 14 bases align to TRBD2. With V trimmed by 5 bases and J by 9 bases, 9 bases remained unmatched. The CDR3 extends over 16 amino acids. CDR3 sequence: CASSVLTTSGGGEQFF. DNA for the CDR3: TGTGCCAGCAGTGTACTAACGACTAGCGGGGGGGGTGAGCAGTTCTTC.

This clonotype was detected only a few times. CDR3 coding DNA: TGTGCCAGCAGCTTATTGAGCCACCCAGATACGCAGTATTTT. As protein: CASSLLSHPDTQYF. The V and J genes are TRBV11-2 and TRBJ2-3; D is undetermined. Germline assignment: CDR1 SGHAT and CDR2 FQNNGV. The V end lost 2 bases, the J end lost 4 bases, and 10 bases lay between the germline ends. This CDR3 contains 14 residues.

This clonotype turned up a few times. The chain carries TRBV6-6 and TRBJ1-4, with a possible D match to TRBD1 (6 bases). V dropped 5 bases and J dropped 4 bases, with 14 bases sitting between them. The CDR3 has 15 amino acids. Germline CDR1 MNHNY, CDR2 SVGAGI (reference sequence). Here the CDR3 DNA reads TGTGCCAGCAGTAGAGGACAGCGGGATAATGAAAAACTGTTTTTT. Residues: CASSRGQRDNEKLFF.

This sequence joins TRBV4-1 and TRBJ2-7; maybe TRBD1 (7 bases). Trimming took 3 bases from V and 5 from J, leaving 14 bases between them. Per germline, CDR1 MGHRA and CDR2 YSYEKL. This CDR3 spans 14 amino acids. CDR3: CASSHRQGLNEQYF. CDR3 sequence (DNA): TGCGCCAGCAGCCACCGACAGGGACTCAACGAGCAGTACTTC.

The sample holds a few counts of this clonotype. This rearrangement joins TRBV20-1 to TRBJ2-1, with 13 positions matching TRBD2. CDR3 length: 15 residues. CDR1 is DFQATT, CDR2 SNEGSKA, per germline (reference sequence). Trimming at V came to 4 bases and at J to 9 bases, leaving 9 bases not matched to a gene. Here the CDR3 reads CSAKGLAGVRSEQFF. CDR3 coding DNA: TGCAGTGCTAAAGGACTAGCGGGAGTTCGGAGTGAGCAGTTCTTC.

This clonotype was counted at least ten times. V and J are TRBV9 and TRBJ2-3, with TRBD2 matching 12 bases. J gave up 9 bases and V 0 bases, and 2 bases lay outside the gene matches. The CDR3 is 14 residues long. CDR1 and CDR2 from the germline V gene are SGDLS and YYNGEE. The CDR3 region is CASSVASGGGTQYF. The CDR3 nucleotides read TGTGCCAGCAGCGTAGCTAGCGGGGGGGGAACGCAGTATTTT.